This T cell receptor beta chain was recorded in a study of cytomegalovirus exposure and HLA in healthy donors. Losses at the gene ends were 3 bases for V and 1 base for J; bases not matched to a gene: 7. The CDR3 is 15 amino acids. Per germline, CDR1 SGDLS and CDR2 YYNGEE. Study outcomes and limitations: V- and J-gene trimming of TCR beta was linked (in a later analysis) to a missense DCLRE1C variant.

Primers for the PCR totalled 60 Vbeta and 13 Jbeta. TCRdb's table, derived via immunoSEQ multiplex PCR, lists solely in-frame clones and lacks some. The table lists roughly 120,000 clones, approximately 80% of them singletons. In regard to this clone: The antigen is unknown.

The receptor was isolated from a man aged 50-59 years in good health and CMV-seronegative. Sequencing was carried out using PBMCs. The gene calls are TRBV9 and TRBJ2-7; 7 nucleotides line up with TRBD1. The CDR3 nucleotides read TGTGCCAGCAGCGCAAGGACAGGCGCTTCCTACGAGCAGTACTTC. It encodes CASSARTGASYEQYF.